This TCR beta chain was identified during a study of T cell changes during pregnancy in multiple sclerosis. CDR1 is SGHDT and CDR2 is YYEEEE in the germline V gene. The CDR3 runs 13 residues. Trimming removed 0 bases at V and 9 bases at J, with 10 bases between. Clones were read by immunoSEQ multiplex PCR, and TCRdb kept only the in-frame ones, dropping some. The repertoire includes approximately 27,000 clones, around 90% of them detected once, and 0.71% sits in the top ten. Sequencing was performed on CD4+ T cells from peripheral blood mononuclear cells, taken in the first trimester of pregnancy. This sequence originates from a female donor with multiple sclerosis, enrolled in a pregnancy study. This chain joins TRBV5-6 and TRBJ1-3; D is undetermined. The CDR3 protein is CASSLGSRVTIYF. The CDR3, as DNA: TGTGCCAGCAGCTTGGGATCCCGGGTCACCATATATTTT.